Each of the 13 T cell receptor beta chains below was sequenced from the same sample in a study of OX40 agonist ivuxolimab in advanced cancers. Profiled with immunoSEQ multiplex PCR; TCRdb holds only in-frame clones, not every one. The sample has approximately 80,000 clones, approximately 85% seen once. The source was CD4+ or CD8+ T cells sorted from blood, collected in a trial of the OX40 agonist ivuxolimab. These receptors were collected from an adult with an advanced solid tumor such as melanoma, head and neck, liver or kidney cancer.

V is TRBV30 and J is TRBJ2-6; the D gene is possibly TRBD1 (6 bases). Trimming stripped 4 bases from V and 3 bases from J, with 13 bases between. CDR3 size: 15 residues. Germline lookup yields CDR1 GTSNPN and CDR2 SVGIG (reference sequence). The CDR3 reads CAWMIQGLGANVLTF. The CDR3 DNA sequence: TGTGCCTGGATGATACAGGGTCTTGGGGCCAACGTCCTGACTTTC.

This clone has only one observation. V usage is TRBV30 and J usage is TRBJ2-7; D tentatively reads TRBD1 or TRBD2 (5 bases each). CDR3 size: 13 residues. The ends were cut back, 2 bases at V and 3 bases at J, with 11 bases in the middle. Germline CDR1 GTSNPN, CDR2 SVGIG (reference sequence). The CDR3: CAWSPHGGYEQYF. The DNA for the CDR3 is TGTGCCTGGAGTCCCCATGGGGGCTACGAGCAGTACTTC.

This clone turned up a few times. CDR3 residues: CASSAGTGGYQETQYF. CDR3 in DNA: TGCGCCAGCAGCGCCGGAACAGGGGGTTACCAAGAGACCCAGTACTTC. V and J are TRBV5-1 and TRBJ2-5, with 8 bases fitting TRBD1. Germline V lookup: CDR1 SGHRS, CDR2 YFSETQ. The CDR3 has 16 amino acids. Trimming cost V 4 bases and J 0 bases; bases outside gene matches: 8.

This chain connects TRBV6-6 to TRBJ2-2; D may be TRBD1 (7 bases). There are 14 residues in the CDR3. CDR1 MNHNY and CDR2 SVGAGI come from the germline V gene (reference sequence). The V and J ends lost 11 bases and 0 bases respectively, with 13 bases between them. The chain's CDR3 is CAGGGQTNTGELFF. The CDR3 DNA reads TGTGCCGGAGGGGGACAGACGAACACCGGGGAGCTGTTTTTT.

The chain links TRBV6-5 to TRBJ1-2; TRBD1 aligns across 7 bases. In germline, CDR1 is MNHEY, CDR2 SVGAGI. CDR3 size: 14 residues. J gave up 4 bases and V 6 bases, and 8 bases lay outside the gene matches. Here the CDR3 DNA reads TGTGCCAGCAGACGGGGACAGAAGTTCTATGGCTACACCTTC. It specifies CASRRGQKFYGYTF.

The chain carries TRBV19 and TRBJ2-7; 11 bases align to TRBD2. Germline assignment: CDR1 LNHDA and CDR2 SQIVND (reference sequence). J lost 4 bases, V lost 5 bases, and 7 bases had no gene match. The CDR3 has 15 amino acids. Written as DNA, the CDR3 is TGTGCCAGTAGTGAAACTAGCGGGGGAGGATACGAGCAGTACTTC. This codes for CASSETSGGGYEQYF.

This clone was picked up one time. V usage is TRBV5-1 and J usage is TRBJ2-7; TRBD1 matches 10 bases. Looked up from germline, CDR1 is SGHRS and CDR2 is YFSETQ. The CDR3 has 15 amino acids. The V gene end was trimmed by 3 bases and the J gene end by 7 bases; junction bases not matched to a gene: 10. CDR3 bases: TGCGCCAGCAGCTCGAGGCTGACAGGGGGCGGTGAGCAGTACTTC. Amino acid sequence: CASSSRLTGGGEQYF.

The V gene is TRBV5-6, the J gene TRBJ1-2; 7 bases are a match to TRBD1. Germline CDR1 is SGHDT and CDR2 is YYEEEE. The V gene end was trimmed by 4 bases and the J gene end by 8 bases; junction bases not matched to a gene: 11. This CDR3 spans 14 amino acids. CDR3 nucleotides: TGTGCCAGCAGCGACCAGGGGGGTGCGAAGGGCTACACCTTC. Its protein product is CASSDQGGAKGYTF. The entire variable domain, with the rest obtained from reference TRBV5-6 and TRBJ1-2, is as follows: DAGVTQSPTHLIKTRGQQVTLRCSPKSGHDTVSWYQQALGQGPQFIFQYYEEEERQRGNFPDRFSGHQFPNYSSELNVNALLLGDSALYLCASSDQGGAKGYTFGSGTRLTVV.

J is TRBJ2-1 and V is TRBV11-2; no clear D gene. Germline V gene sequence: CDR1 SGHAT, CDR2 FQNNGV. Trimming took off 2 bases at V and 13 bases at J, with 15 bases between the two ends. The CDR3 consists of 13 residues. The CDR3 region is CASSLLETSSQFF. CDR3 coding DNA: TGTGCCAGCAGCTTATTGGAGACGAGCAGTCAGTTCTTC.

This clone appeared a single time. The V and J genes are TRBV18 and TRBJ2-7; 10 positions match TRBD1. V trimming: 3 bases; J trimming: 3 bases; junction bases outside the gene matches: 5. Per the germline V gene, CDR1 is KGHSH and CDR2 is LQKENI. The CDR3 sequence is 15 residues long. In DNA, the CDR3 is TGTGCCAGCTCACCGGGACAGGGGAAAGGCTACGAGCAGTACTTC. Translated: CASSPGQGKGYEQYF.

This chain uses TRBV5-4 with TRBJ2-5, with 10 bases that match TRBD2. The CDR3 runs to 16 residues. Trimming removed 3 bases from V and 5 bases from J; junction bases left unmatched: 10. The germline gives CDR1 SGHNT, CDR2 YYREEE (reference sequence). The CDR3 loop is CASSSTVAGGRETQYF. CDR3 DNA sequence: TGTGCCAGCAGCTCTACAGTAGCGGGGGGAAGGGAGACCCAGTACTTC.

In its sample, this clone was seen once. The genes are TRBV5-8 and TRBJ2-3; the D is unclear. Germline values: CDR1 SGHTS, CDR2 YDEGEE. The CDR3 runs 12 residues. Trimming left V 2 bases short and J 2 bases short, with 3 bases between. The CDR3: CASSLTTDTQYF. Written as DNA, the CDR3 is TGTGCCAGCAGCTTAACCACAGATACGCAGTATTTT.

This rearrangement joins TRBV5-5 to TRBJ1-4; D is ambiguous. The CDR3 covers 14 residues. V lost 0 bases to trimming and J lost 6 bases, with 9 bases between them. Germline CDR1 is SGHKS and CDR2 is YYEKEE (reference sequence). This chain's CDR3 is CASSLGQVDEKLFF. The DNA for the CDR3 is TGTGCCAGCAGCTTGGGGCAGGTGGATGAAAAACTGTTTTTT.